The rows below give T cell receptor beta chains drawn from one sample of a study of cytomegalovirus exposure and HLA in healthy donors. Sequencing used immunoSEQ multiplex PCR; TCRdb keeps in-frame clones, though not all of them. Altogether hundreds of thousands of clones are present, just under 80% being singletons, with the ten largest covering 0.47%. Sequencing was done on a sample of PBMCs. These receptors were taken from a boy aged 5-17 years in good health and CMV-seronegative. Each CDR3 is given with its conserved first and last residue. D genes are given only for firm matches. Size is stated for part of the rows, as once, few or many counts, or as a class when the clone is expanded.

clone_size: few
cdr3_length: 17
j_call: TRBJ2-1
d_call: TRBD1
v_call: TRBV29-1
cdr3_nt: TGCAGCGTCGAAAGACAGGGGAGCTGGAGGTCCTACAATGAGCAGTTCTTC
cdr3_aa: CSVERQGSWRSYNEQFF

clone_size: NA
cdr3_length: 15
j_call: TRBJ2-2
d_call: NA
v_call: TRBV27
cdr3_nt: TGTGCCAGCAGCCCTCGGGTCTCGAACACCGGGGAGCTGTTTTTT
cdr3_aa: CASSPRVSNTGELFF

clone_size: once
cdr3_length: 15
j_call: TRBJ2-3
d_call: NA
v_call: TRBV7-6
cdr3_nt: TGTGCCAGCAGCCGAGCGGGCCATGGCACAGATACGCAGTATTTT
cdr3_aa: CASSRAGHGTDTQYF

clone_size: NA
cdr3_length: 14
j_call: TRBJ1-6
d_call: TRBD1
v_call: TRBV28
cdr3_nt: TGTGCCAGCAGTCCATACAGGGGTAGGTCACCCCTCCACTTT
cdr3_aa: CASSPYRGRSPLHF

clone_size: NA
cdr3_length: 13
j_call: TRBJ1-1
d_call: NA
v_call: TRBV5-1
cdr3_nt: TGCGCCAGCAGCTTGTTGGGGCAGGATTCAGCTTTCTTT
cdr3_aa: CASSLLGQDSAFF

clone_size: NA
cdr3_length: 14
j_call: TRBJ1-1
d_call: NA
v_call: TRBV9
cdr3_nt: TGTGCCAGCAATCCTGGGGACTCGAACACTGAAGCTTTCTTT
cdr3_aa: CASNPGDSNTEAFF

clone_size: NA
cdr3_length: 17
j_call: TRBJ1-6
d_call: TRBD1
v_call: TRBV2
cdr3_nt: TGTGCCAGCAGAGTCCTTACAGGGGGCGAGTGGAATTCACCCCTCCACTTT
cdr3_aa: CASRVLTGGEWNSPLHF

clone_size: NA
cdr3_length: 14
j_call: TRBJ1-1
d_call: TRBD1
v_call: TRBV27
cdr3_nt: TGTGCCAGCAGTTTCCGGGACAGGGCGGCTGAAGCTTTCTTT
cdr3_aa: CASSFRDRAAEAFF

clone_size: NA
cdr3_length: 15
j_call: TRBJ2-1
d_call: NA
v_call: TRBV2
cdr3_nt: TGTGCCAGCAGGGATACAGGGGGCGGGGGGTTAGAGCAGTTCTTC
cdr3_aa: CASRDTGGGGLEQFF

clone_size: few
cdr3_length: 14
j_call: TRBJ2-2
d_call: NA
v_call: TRBV19
cdr3_nt: TGTGCCAGTAGCCGAACTGAGAACACCGGGGAGCTGTTTTTT
cdr3_aa: CASSRTENTGELFF

clone_size: NA
cdr3_length: 17
j_call: TRBJ1-1
d_call: NA
v_call: TRBV7-3
cdr3_nt: TGTGCCAGCAGCTTAACGACACAATTGGTGGGGAACACTGAAGCTTTCTTT
cdr3_aa: CASSLTTQLVGNTEAFF

clone_size: NA
cdr3_length: 14
j_call: TRBJ2-7
d_call: TRBD1
v_call: TRBV11-3
cdr3_nt: TGTGCCAGCAGCCGGACAGGGTACGACTACGAGCAGTACTTC
cdr3_aa: CASSRTGYDYEQYF

clone_size: NA
cdr3_length: 14
j_call: TRBJ1-5
d_call: NA
v_call: TRBV7-2
cdr3_nt: TGTGCCAGCAGCCGGGACAACAGCAATCAGCCCCAGCATTTT
cdr3_aa: CASSRDNSNQPQHF

clone_size: once
cdr3_length: 15
j_call: TRBJ1-1
d_call: NA
v_call: TRBV7-2
cdr3_nt: TGTGCCAGCAGCTTAGATCCGGGGGAGACCACTGAAGCTTTCTTT
cdr3_aa: CASSLDPGETTEAFF

clone_size: NA
cdr3_length: 15
j_call: TRBJ2-7
d_call: TRBD2
v_call: TRBV9
cdr3_nt: TGTGCCAGCAGGGTGAGGCTAGCGGAAACCTACGAGCAGTACTTC
cdr3_aa: CASRVRLAETYEQYF

clone_size: once
cdr3_length: 15
j_call: TRBJ1-1
d_call: NA
v_call: TRBV19
cdr3_nt: TGTGCCAGTAGTATGGGATGGGAGGGGAGCACTGAAGCTTTCTTT
cdr3_aa: CASSMGWEGSTEAFF

clone_size: NA
cdr3_length: 12
j_call: TRBJ2-2
d_call: NA
v_call: TRBV27
cdr3_nt: TGTGCCAGCAGTTATTGGGCAGGGGAGCTGTTTTTT
cdr3_aa: CASSYWAGELFF

clone_size: NA
cdr3_length: 13
j_call: TRBJ2-2
d_call: NA
v_call: TRBV5-4
cdr3_nt: TGTGCCAGCAGCACTTACAACACCGGGGAGCTGTTTTTT
cdr3_aa: CASSTYNTGELFF

clone_size: NA
cdr3_length: 14
j_call: TRBJ1-1
d_call: NA
v_call: TRBV19
cdr3_nt: TGTGCCAGTAGTATAATAGCAGCCGCAACTGAAGCTTTCTTT
cdr3_aa: CASSIIAAATEAFF

clone_size: few
cdr3_length: 13
j_call: TRBJ2-2
d_call: TRBD2
v_call: TRBV25-1
cdr3_nt: TGTGCCAGCAGTGATGGGACTAGCGGCCTGCTGTTTTTT
cdr3_aa: CASSDGTSGLLFF

clone_size: NA
cdr3_length: 14
j_call: TRBJ1-1
d_call: NA
v_call: TRBV7-9
cdr3_nt: TGTGCCAGCAGCTTACCGGGGGAACACACTGAAGCTTTCTTT
cdr3_aa: CASSLPGEHTEAFF

clone_size: few
cdr3_length: 16
j_call: TRBJ2-2
d_call: TRBD2
v_call: TRBV6-1
cdr3_nt: TGTGCCAGCAGTGAACAGGCTAGCGGGACCACCGGGGAGCTGTTTTTT
cdr3_aa: CASSEQASGTTGELFF

clone_size: NA
cdr3_length: 12
j_call: TRBJ2-3
d_call: NA
v_call: TRBV6-7
cdr3_nt: TGTGCCAGCTCACAGGGCACAGATACGCAGTATTTT
cdr3_aa: CASSQGTDTQYF

clone_size: NA
cdr3_length: 14
j_call: TRBJ2-5
d_call: TRBD1
v_call: TRBV5-4
cdr3_nt: TGTGCCAGCAGTCCGACCCGACAGGGAAGGGCCCAGTACTTC
cdr3_aa: CASSPTRQGRAQYF

clone_size: few
cdr3_length: 15
j_call: TRBJ1-2
d_call: TRBD1
v_call: TRBV5-4
cdr3_nt: TGTGCCAGCAGTTCTACAGGGGTTAGTGGCTATGGCTACACCTTC
cdr3_aa: CASSSTGVSGYGYTF

clone_size: once
cdr3_length: 15
j_call: TRBJ1-3
d_call: NA
v_call: TRBV7-9
cdr3_nt: TGTGCCAGCAGCCTCATGCCGGGTTCTGGAAACACCATATATTTT
cdr3_aa: CASSLMPGSGNTIYF

clone_size: NA
cdr3_length: 15
j_call: TRBJ2-7
d_call: NA
v_call: TRBV6-5
cdr3_nt: TGTGCCAGCAGTTGGGACTTTTCAAGCTCCTACGAGCAGTACTTC
cdr3_aa: CASSWDFSSSYEQYF

clone_size: few
cdr3_length: 15
j_call: TRBJ1-2
d_call: TRBD1
v_call: TRBV6-5
cdr3_nt: TGTGCCAGCAGTTACTCGGGACAGAGAAGGACTGGCTACACCTTC
cdr3_aa: CASSYSGQRRTGYTF

clone_size: NA
cdr3_length: 17
j_call: TRBJ1-4
d_call: NA
v_call: TRBV27
cdr3_nt: TGTGCCAGCAGTTTAAAGGGGTTCGTGATAGCTGGTGAAAAACTGTTTTTT
cdr3_aa: CASSLKGFVIAGEKLFF

clone_size: NA
cdr3_length: 14
j_call: TRBJ2-5
d_call: NA
v_call: TRBV30
cdr3_nt: TGTGCCTGGAGGCGCGGGGGCCCCCAAGAGACCCAGTACTTC
cdr3_aa: CAWRRGGPQETQYF

clone_size: NA
cdr3_length: 16
j_call: TRBJ2-7
d_call: TRBD1
v_call: TRBV7-9
cdr3_nt: TGTTCCAGCAGCGTAAGGACAGGGGGGAGGTGGAACGAGCAGTACTTC
cdr3_aa: CSSSVRTGGRWNEQYF

clone_size: NA
cdr3_length: 15
j_call: TRBJ2-7
d_call: TRBD1
v_call: TRBV11-2
cdr3_nt: TGTGCCACCCAGCTTAGCCCAGACAGGGACTACGAGCAGTACTTC
cdr3_aa: CATQLSPDRDYEQYF

clone_size: NA
cdr3_length: 15
j_call: TRBJ2-5
d_call: TRBD2
v_call: TRBV7-2
cdr3_nt: TGTGCCAGCAGCTGGGGCGGGACTAGCGGAGAGACCCAGTACTTC
cdr3_aa: CASSWGGTSGETQYF

clone_size: NA
cdr3_length: 14
j_call: TRBJ2-7
d_call: NA
v_call: TRBV7-8
cdr3_nt: TGTGCCAGCAGCTTAGGCAGGGTATCTAACGAGCAGTACTTC
cdr3_aa: CASSLGRVSNEQYF

clone_size: NA
cdr3_length: 13
j_call: TRBJ1-1
d_call: NA
v_call: TRBV7-3
cdr3_nt: TGTGCCAGCAGCTTTAGGACAGTGTCTGAAGCTTTCTTT
cdr3_aa: CASSFRTVSEAFF

clone_size: few
cdr3_length: 13
j_call: TRBJ1-1
d_call: TRBD1
v_call: TRBV7-8
cdr3_nt: TGTGCCAGCAGCCCTAGACAGGGCTTGAGGGCTTTCTTT
cdr3_aa: CASSPRQGLRAFF

clone_size: once
cdr3_length: 15
j_call: TRBJ1-1
d_call: TRBD1
v_call: TRBV6-4
cdr3_nt: TGTGCCAGCAGTGACCAGGGGGCGATGAACACTGAAGCTTTCTTT
cdr3_aa: CASSDQGAMNTEAFF

clone_size: NA
cdr3_length: 15
j_call: TRBJ1-4
d_call: TRBD1
v_call: TRBV6-6
cdr3_nt: TGTGCCAGCAGCCGACAGGGGGCGGGTAATGAAAAACTGTTTTTT
cdr3_aa: CASSRQGAGNEKLFF

clone_size: NA
cdr3_length: 16
j_call: TRBJ2-3
d_call: TRBD2
v_call: TRBV4-1
cdr3_nt: TGCGCCAGCAGCCGGCCAAGTAGCGGGAGGAAAGATACGCAGTATTTT
cdr3_aa: CASSRPSSGRKDTQYF

clone_size: NA
cdr3_length: 17
j_call: TRBJ2-5
d_call: TRBD2
v_call: TRBV10-2
cdr3_nt: TGCGCCAGCAGTGAGCGGGGGGGACTAGCGGGGGCAGAGACCCAGTACTTC
cdr3_aa: CASSERGGLAGAETQYF

clone_size: NA
cdr3_length: 16
j_call: TRBJ1-2
d_call: TRBD1
v_call: TRBV6-6
cdr3_nt: TGTGCCAGCAGTAAAAGGGTGGACAGGGACGTCTATGGCTACACCTTC
cdr3_aa: CASSKRVDRDVYGYTF

clone_size: NA
cdr3_length: 16
j_call: TRBJ1-2
d_call: TRBD1
v_call: TRBV18
cdr3_nt: TGTGCCAGCTCACCCCGGGACAGGGGCCCTTCGGGGGGCTACACCTTC
cdr3_aa: CASSPRDRGPSGGYTF

clone_size: NA
cdr3_length: 15
j_call: TRBJ2-3
d_call: TRBD2
v_call: TRBV5-1
cdr3_nt: TGCGCCAGCAGCAGGTTAGCGGGAACGACAGATACGCAGTATTTT
cdr3_aa: CASSRLAGTTDTQYF

clone_size: once
cdr3_length: 15
j_call: TRBJ1-5
d_call: NA
v_call: TRBV15
cdr3_nt: TGTGCCACCAGCGGCTCGCCGATTAGCAATCAGCCCCAGCATTTT
cdr3_aa: CATSGSPISNQPQHF

clone_size: NA
cdr3_length: 15
j_call: TRBJ2-2
d_call: NA
v_call: TRBV5-5
cdr3_nt: TGTGCCAGCAGCTCCCGTCCGGGGTTTGCCGGGGAGCTGTTTTTT
cdr3_aa: CASSSRPGFAGELFF

clone_size: few
cdr3_length: 15
j_call: TRBJ2-1
d_call: TRBD2
v_call: TRBV29-1
cdr3_nt: TGCAGCGCTAGGGGGCTAGCGGGGGGGAGGGATGAGCAGTTCTTC
cdr3_aa: CSARGLAGGRDEQFF

clone_size: NA
cdr3_length: 17
j_call: TRBJ1-2
d_call: NA
v_call: TRBV28
cdr3_nt: TGTGCCAGCAGTTTATGGAAGCAGGCGATGCGTCACTATGGCTACACCTTC
cdr3_aa: CASSLWKQAMRHYGYTF

clone_size: NA
cdr3_length: 13
j_call: TRBJ1-2
d_call: NA
v_call: TRBV19
cdr3_nt: TGTGCCAGCAGGAGCAGGGTAACAGATGGCTACACCTTC
cdr3_aa: CASRSRVTDGYTF

clone_size: NA
cdr3_length: 15
j_call: TRBJ2-3
d_call: TRBD1
v_call: TRBV7-9
cdr3_nt: TGTGCCAGCAGCCCCGGGACAGGGGCGACAGATACGCAGTATTTT
cdr3_aa: CASSPGTGATDTQYF

clone_size: NA
cdr3_length: 13
j_call: TRBJ1-5
d_call: TRBD1
v_call: TRBV6-5
cdr3_nt: TGTGCCAGCAGTTCTCAGGGGGATCAGCCCCAGCATTTT
cdr3_aa: CASSSQGDQPQHF

clone_size: NA
cdr3_length: 16
j_call: TRBJ1-6
d_call: TRBD1
v_call: TRBV6-1
cdr3_nt: TGTGCCAGCAGTGTTATTGGACAGGGGTCTAATTCACCCCTCCACTTT
cdr3_aa: CASSVIGQGSNSPLHF

clone_size: NA
cdr3_length: 16
j_call: TRBJ2-1
d_call: TRBD2
v_call: TRBV25-1
cdr3_nt: TGTGCCAGCAGTGAACTGACGCGGGAGCCCTACAATGAGCAGTTCTTC
cdr3_aa: CASSELTREPYNEQFF

clone_size: NA
cdr3_length: 11
j_call: TRBJ1-2
d_call: NA
v_call: TRBV13
cdr3_nt: TGTGCCAGCAGCTACAGGGAAGGGATCACCTTC
cdr3_aa: CASSYREGITF